This T cell receptor beta chain came from a study of T cells expressing NK-cell markers. Findings and caveats of the study: Of CD8+ T cells, about 1.0-8% belonged to dominant NKG2C+ clonotypes in five or six donors.

For each CDR3 protein, TCRdb gives one entry from its re-call of the 5' RACE reads, without DNA. The repertoire shows about 260,000 distinct CDR3 sequences; the top ten hold around 4.3%. The CDR3 has 16 amino acids. In germline, CDR1 is LNHDA, CDR2 SQIVND (reference sequence). Concerning this clonotype: Its target is unknown.

The specimen sequenced was blood T cells: a sorted CD56 or NKG2C T cell subset, CD4+ or CD8+ T cells, or bulk PBMC T cells (not recorded which). This TCR was sampled from a woman between 18 and 70 years old in good health. The chain recombines TRBV19 with TRBJ2-7; TCRdb gives TRBD1 as the D gene, but with no DNA this cannot be confirmed. Here the CDR3 reads CASSMSTGQGLFEQYF.